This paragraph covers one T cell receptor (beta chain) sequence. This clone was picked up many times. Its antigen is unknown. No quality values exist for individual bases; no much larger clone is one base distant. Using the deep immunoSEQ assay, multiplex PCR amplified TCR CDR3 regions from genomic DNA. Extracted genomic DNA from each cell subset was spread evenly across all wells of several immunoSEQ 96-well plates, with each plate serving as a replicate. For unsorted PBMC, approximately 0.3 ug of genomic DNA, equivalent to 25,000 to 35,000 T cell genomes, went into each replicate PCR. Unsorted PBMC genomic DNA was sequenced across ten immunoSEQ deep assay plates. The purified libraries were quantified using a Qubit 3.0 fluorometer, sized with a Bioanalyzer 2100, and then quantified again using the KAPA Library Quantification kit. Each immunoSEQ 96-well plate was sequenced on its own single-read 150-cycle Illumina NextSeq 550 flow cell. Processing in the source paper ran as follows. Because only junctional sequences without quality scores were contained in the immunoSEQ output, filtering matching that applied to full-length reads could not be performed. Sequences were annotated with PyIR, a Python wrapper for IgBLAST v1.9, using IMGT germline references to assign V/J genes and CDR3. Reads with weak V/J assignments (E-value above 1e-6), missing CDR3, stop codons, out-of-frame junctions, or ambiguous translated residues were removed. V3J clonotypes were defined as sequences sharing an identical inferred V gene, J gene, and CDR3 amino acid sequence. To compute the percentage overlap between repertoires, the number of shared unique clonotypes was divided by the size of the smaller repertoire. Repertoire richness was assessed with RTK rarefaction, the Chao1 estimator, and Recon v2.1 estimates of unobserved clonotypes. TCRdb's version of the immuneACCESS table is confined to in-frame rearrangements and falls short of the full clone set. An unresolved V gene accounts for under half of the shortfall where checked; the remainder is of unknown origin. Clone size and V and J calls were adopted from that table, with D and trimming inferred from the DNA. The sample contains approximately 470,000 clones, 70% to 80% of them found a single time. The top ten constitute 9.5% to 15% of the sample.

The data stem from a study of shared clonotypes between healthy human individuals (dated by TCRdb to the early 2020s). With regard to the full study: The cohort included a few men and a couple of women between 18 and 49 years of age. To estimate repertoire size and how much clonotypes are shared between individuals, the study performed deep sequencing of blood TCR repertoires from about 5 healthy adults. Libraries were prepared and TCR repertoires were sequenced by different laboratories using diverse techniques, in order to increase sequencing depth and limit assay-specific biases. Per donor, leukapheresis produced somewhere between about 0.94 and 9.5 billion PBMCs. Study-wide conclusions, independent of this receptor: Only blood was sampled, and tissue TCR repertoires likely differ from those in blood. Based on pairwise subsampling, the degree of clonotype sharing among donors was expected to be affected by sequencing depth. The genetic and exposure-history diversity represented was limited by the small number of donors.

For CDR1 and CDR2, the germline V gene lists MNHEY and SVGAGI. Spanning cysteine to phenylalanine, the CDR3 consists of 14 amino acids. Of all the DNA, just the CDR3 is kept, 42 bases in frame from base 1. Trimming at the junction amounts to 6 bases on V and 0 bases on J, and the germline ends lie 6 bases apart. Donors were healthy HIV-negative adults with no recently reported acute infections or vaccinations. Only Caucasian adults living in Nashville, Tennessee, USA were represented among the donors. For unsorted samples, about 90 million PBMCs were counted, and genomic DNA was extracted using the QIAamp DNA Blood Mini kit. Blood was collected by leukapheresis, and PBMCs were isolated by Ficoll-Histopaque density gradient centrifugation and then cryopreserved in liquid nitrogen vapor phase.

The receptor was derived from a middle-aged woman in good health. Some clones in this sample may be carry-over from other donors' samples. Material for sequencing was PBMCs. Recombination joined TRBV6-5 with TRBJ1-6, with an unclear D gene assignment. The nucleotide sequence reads TGTGCCAGCAGCTCAGGCTCCTATAATTCACCCCTCCACTTT. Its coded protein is CASSSGSYNSPLHF.